The clone carrying this T cell receptor (beta chain) was counted only a few times. Its cognate antigen is unknown. As every portion of the isolated RNA was reverse transcribed, the sequencing read expressed TCRB transcripts. Clones were read by immunoSEQ multiplex PCR, and TCRdb kept only the in-frame ones, dropping some. Of around 710,000 clones in the sample, 12% were seen once. The sample comes from a study of beta chain features in type 1 diabetes. V lost 4 bases to trimming and J lost 6 bases, with 19 bases between them. The CDR3 totals 16 residues. The germline V gene has CDR1 MNHNS and CDR2 SASEGT. Study-wide points: In these data, an HLA type influence on TCRB rearrangement remained unresolved. Across all four CD4+ subsets, people with type 1 diabetes showed modestly shorter TCRB CDR3s. The study found that naive, central memory and Treg TCRB repertoires appeared more similar in patients than in healthy donors.

The sample comprised naive CD4+ T cells from blood. This clonotype originated in a man between 25 and 39 years old with type 1 diabetes. The V and J genes are TRBV6-1 and TRBJ1-5, with TRBD1 as a possible D gene (6 bases). CDR3 nucleotide sequence: TGTGCCAGCAGTGCCCGTTCGGACAGAAGCGGTCAGCCCCAGCATTTT. Amino acid sequence: CASSARSDRSGQPQHF.